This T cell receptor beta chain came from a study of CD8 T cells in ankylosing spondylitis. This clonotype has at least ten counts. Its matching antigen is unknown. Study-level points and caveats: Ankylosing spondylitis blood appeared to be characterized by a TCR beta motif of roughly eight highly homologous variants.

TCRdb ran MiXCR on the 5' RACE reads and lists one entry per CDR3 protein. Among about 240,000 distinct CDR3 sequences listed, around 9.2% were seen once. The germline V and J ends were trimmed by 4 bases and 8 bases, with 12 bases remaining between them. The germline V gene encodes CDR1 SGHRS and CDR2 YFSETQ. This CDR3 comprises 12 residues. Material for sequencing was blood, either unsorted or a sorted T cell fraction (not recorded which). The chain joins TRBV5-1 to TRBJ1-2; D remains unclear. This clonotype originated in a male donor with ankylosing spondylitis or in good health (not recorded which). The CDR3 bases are TGCGCCAGCAGCGCAGACTTGAAAGGCTACACCTTC. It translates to CASSADLKGYTF.